Reported below is one TCR beta chain. Its antigen is unknown. These data are taken from a study of Ad26.COV2.S vaccination and SARS-CoV-2 variants. Germline lookup yields CDR1 PRHDT and CDR2 FYEKMQ (reference sequence). CDR3 length: 14 residues. Trimming pared 0 bases from V and 6 bases from J, leaving 8 bases between. General study findings and limits: There was a possibility that the TCR breadth and depth analyses underestimated total T cell responses.

Clones were read by immunoSEQ multiplex PCR, and TCRdb kept only the in-frame ones, dropping some. The sample carries roughly 380,000 clones, around 86% recorded once. The treatment was: around 19 received Ad26.COV2.S at low or high dose, single or two shots; about 5 received placebo; per-sample allocation not given. Sampling happened 63 days after the first vaccine or placebo injection. The rearrangement uses TRBV13 and TRBJ1-4; no clear D. The TCR was taken from a person aged 18-60 years who received the Ad26.COV2.S COVID-19 vaccine or a placebo. Sequenced material: peripheral blood, taken in a trial of Ad26.COV2.S vaccine versus placebo. CDR3 residues: CASSLGTRDEKLFF. The CDR3 DNA reads TGTGCCAGCAGCTTAGGGACTCGGGATGAAAAACTGTTTTTT.